These T cell receptor beta chains were read from a single sample in a study of OX40 agonist ivuxolimab in advanced cancers. The assay was immunoSEQ multiplex PCR, and TCRdb's table has in-frame clones only and misses some. This sample has nearly 80,000 clones, with roughly 88% found just once. The source material was CD4+ or CD8+ T cells sorted from blood, sampled in a trial of the OX40 agonist ivuxolimab. The source of these receptors is an adult with an advanced solid tumor such as melanoma, head and neck, liver or kidney cancer. Both conserved end residues are part of each CDR3.

CASSESVIGGQETQYF,TRBJ2-5,TRBV10-1
CASSFSREHYGYTF,TRBJ1-2,TRBV6-5
CASRRGQGVAGELFF,TRBJ2-2,TRBV6-5
CASSPPGKDPEAFF,TRBJ1-1,TRBV18
CASSLEGQGVEAFF,TRBJ1-1,TRBV11-2
CASSRDYEQYF,TRBJ2-7,TRBV7-2
CASSLETSTDTQYF,TRBJ2-3,TRBV5-1
CASSLMVTRGNEQFF,TRBJ2-1,TRBV27
CASSLSTGLNTEAFF,TRBJ1-1,TRBV11-1
CASSPERQGGSDGYTF,TRBJ1-2,TRBV18
CASSHGTSGASTDTQYF,TRBJ2-3,TRBV5-1
CASSTLLGASSYNEQFF,TRBJ2-1,TRBV9
CASGQTGYGYTF,TRBJ1-2,TRBV28
CASSPSRWSRNEQFF,TRBJ2-1,TRBV7-9
CASSLRGKLFF,TRBJ2-2,TRBV5-1
CASSNRDRCDEKLFF,TRBJ1-4,TRBV21-1
CASSQEEASGNTIYF,TRBJ1-3,TRBV4-1
CASSPGTGTYQPQHF,TRBJ1-5,TRBV6-6
CASSLLNVLVYNEQFF,TRBJ2-1,TRBV19
CASSLDGLAGDTQYF,TRBJ2-3,TRBV5-4
CASGKWGMTGELFF,TRBJ2-2,TRBV11-1
CASSSGWGGSYNEQFF,TRBJ2-1,TRBV5-4
CASSPRQLTGELFF,TRBJ2-2,TRBV11-2
CASSLASGDNEQFF,TRBJ2-1,TRBV7-2
CASSFLGRNQPQHF,TRBJ1-5,TRBV7-2
CASSIARGYNEQLF,TRBJ2-1,TRBV19
CASSSAGQGGNQPQHF,TRBJ1-5,TRBV28
CASSYSQGEEAFF,TRBJ1-1,TRBV6-6
CASSSRVTGSYNEQFF,TRBJ2-1,TRBV11-3